This note documents a single T cell receptor beta chain sequence. As yet, its antigen is unknown. The V end was cut by 1 base, the J end by 2 bases, with 11 bases between. There are 15 residues in the CDR3. CDR1 and CDR2 (germline): LGHDT, YNNKEL (reference sequence). This sample was taken from a study of blood T cells in healthy people across ages. Then a second PCR, running about 6 to 11 cycles, was carried out with a sample-barcoded 5' primer and a J-beta primer mix. TCRdb re-called the 5' RACE reads with MiXCR, one entry per CDR3 protein. The sample includes around 650,000 distinct CDR3 sequences, about 34% of them seen just once. The study, taken as a whole, reports: Estimated diversity that came from one million T cells was considered an underestimate.

The sample taken for sequencing was blood. The chain carries TRBV3-1 and TRBJ1-1, with a possible D match to TRBD1 (5 bases). The TCR originated in an elderly woman in good health. CDR3 region: CASSQGVTANTEAFF. Written as DNA, the CDR3 is TGTGCCAGCAGCCAAGGGGTGACAGCCAACACTGAAGCTTTCTTT.